What follows are 2 T cell receptor beta chains derived from one specimen sequenced in a study of blood T cell repertoires in COVID-19 (dated by TCRdb to the early 2020s). The library was prepared using the immunoSEQ multiplex PCR assay. TCRdb took over this immuneACCESS table, retaining in-frame rearrangements with V and J assigned. Such tables are incomplete; in checked studies, under half of the missing clones stem from an unresolved V gene, and the remainder is unexplained. The sample data list more than 200,000 clones, and 88% of these were observed just once. The biggest ten clones account for over 1.1% of the sample. The source material was peripheral blood. All receptors derive from a man older than 75 with acute or convalescent COVID-19.

This clone was picked up a small number of times. The chain is built from TRBV28 and TRBJ2-1; 11 nucleotides line up with TRBD2. The CDR3 loop spans 15 amino acids. Losses at the gene ends were 6 bases for V and 9 bases for J; bases not matched to a gene: 10. Germline loops: CDR1 MDHEN, CDR2 SYDVKM. CDR3 nucleotides: TGTGCCAGCAGCCAAGGTACTAGCGGGAGAAGTGAGCAGTTCTTC. It translates to CASSQGTSGRSEQFF.

The chain combines TRBV9 with TRBJ1-2; 10 bases map to TRBD1. Germline assignment: CDR1 SGDLS and CDR2 YYNGEE. Trimming at V came to 3 bases and at J to 2 bases, leaving 1 base not matched to a gene. The CDR3 has 14 residues. The CDR3 here is CASSEGQGNYGYTF. The CDR3 DNA follows: TGTGCCAGCAGCGAGGGACAGGGGAACTATGGCTACACCTTC.